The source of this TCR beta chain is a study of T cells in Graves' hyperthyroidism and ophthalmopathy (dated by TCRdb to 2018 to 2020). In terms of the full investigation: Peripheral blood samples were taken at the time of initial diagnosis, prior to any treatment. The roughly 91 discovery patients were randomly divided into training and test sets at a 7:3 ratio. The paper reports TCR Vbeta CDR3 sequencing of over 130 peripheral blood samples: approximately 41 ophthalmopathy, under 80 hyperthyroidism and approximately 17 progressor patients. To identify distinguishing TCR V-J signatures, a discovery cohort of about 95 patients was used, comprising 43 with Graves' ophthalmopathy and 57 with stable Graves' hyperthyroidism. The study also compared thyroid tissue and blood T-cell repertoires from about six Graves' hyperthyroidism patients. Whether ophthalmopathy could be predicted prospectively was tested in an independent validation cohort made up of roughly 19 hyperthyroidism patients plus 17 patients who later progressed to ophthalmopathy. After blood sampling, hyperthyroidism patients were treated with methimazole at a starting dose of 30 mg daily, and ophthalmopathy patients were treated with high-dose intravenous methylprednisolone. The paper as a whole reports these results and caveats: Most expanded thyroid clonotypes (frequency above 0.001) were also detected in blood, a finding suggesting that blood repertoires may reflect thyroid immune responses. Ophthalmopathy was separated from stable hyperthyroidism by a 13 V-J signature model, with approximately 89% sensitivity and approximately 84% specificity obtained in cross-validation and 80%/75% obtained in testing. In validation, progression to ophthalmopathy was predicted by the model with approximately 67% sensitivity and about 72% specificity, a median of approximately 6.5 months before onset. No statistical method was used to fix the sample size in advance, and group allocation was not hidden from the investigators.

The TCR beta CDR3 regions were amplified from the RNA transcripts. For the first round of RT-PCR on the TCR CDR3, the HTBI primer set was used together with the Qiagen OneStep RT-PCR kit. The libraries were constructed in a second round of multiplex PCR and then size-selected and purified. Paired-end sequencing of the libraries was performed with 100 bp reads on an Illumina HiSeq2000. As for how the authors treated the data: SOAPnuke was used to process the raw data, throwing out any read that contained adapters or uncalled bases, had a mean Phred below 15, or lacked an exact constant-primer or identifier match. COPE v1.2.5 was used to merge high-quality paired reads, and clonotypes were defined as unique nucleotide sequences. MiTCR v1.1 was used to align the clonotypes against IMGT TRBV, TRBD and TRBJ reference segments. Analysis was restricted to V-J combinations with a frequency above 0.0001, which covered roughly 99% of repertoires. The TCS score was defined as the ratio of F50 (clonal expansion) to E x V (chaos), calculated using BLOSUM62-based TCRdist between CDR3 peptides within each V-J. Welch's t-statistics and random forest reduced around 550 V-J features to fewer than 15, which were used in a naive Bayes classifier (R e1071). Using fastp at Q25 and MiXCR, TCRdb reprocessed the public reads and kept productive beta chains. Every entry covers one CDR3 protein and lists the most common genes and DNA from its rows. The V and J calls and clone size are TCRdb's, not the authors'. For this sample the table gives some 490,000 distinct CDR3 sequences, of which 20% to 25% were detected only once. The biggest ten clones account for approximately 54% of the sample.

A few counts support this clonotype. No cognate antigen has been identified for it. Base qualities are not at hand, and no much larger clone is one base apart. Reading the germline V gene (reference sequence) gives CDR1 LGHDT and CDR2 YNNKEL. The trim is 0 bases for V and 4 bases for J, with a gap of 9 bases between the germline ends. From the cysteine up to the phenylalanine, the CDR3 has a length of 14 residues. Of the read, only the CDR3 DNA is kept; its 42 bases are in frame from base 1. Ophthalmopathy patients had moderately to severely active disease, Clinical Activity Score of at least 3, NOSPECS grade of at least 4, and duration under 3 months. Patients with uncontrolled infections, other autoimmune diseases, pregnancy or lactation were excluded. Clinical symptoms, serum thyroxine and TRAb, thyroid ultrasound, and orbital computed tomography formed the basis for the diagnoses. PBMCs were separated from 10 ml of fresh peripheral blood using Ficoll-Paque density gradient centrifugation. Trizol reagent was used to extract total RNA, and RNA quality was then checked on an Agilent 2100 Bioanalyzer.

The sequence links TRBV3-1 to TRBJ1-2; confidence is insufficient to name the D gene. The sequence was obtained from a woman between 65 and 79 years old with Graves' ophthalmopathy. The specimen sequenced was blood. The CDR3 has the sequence CASSQDGLPYGYTF. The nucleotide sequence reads TGTGCCAGCAGCCAAGATGGACTTCCCTATGGCTACACCTTC. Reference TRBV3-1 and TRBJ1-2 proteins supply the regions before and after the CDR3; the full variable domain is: DTAVSQTPKYLVTQMGNDKSIKCEQNLGHDTMYWYKQDSKKFLKIMFSYNNKELIINETVPNRFSPKSPDKAHLNLHINSLELGDSAVYFCASSQDGLPYGYTFGSGTRLTVV.